One sample yielded the 2 T cell receptor beta chains listed below, sequenced in a study of blood T cell repertoires in COVID-19. The table came from immunoSEQ multiplex PCR; TCRdb's copy has only in-frame clones and leaves some out. The sample lists around 100,000 clones; roughly 88% were seen once. The sequencing sample was made of peripheral blood. These receptors all stem from a woman in her seventies with acute or convalescent COVID-19.

This clone occurred a few times. One junction end does not reproduce the germline sequence, and a read error may be involved. The chain is built from TRBV6-1 and TRBJ1-1; possible D gene TRBD1, 6 bases. The CDR3 is 13 amino acids. CDR1 and CDR2 from the germline V gene are MNHNS and SASEGT. The CDR3 loop is CASTEIRGTEAFF. In nucleotides, the CDR3 is TGTGCCAGCACTGAAATCAGGGGCACTGAAGCTTTCTTT.

The J gene is TRBJ1-4, the V gene TRBV29-1, with a possible D match to TRBD1 (5 bases). The CDR3 length is 13 residues. CDR1 is SQVTM and CDR2 is ANQGSEA in the germline V gene. V lost 0 bases and J 7 bases, leaving 9 bases between the germline ends. Here the CDR3 reads CSVEDRVGEKLFF. In DNA form, the CDR3 reads TGCAGCGTTGAAGACAGGGTGGGTGAAAAACTGTTTTTT.